The 20 T cell receptor beta chains presented below share a single source sample, sequenced in a study of shared clonotypes between healthy human individuals. Profiling relied on immunoSEQ multiplex PCR, and the TCRdb table lists in-frame clones only, not all of them. The sample yields roughly 500,000 clones, around 96% seen once. Sample: naive CD4+ T cells sorted from blood. As to subset: CD45RA+ positively selected. The receptor set was obtained from a woman in her 30s in good health.

The genes are TRBV5-1 and TRBJ1-3; D is undetermined. This CDR3 comprises 16 residues. V was trimmed by 2 bases and J by 0 bases, leaving 12 bases between them. CDR1 and CDR2 from the germline V gene are SGHRS and YFSETQ. The CDR3: CASSLEAFDSGNTIYF. CDR3 sequence (DNA): TGCGCCAGCAGCTTAGAGGCCTTCGACTCTGGAAACACCATATATTTT.

V is TRBV29-1 and J is TRBJ2-7; 7 bases agree with TRBD1. Germline CDR1 is SQVTM and CDR2 is ANQGSEA. The CDR3 contains 14 residues. Germline trimming cut 6 bases from V and 2 bases from J; bases unmatched to any gene: 10. The CDR3 region is CSVGNPGQTYEQYF. The CDR3 bases are TGCAGCGTAGGGAACCCGGGACAGACCTACGAGCAGTACTTC.

The chain joins TRBV5-4 to TRBJ2-7, with D tentatively TRBD1 or TRBD2 (5 bases each). Germline V gene lookup returns CDR1 SGHNT and CDR2 YYREEE (reference sequence). The ends were cut back, 2 bases at V and 2 bases at J, with 14 bases in the middle. The CDR3 is 15 amino acids. The CDR3 loop reads CASSFSRDRAYEQYF. The CDR3 nucleotides are TGTGCCAGCAGCTTTTCCCGGGACCGGGCCTACGAGCAGTACTTC. Supplemented by reference TRBV5-4 and TRBJ2-7, the full variable domain reads ETGVTQSPTHLIKTRGQQVTLRCSSQSGHNTVSWYQQALGQGPQFIFQYYREEENGRGNFPPRFSGLQFPNYSSELNVNALELDDSALYLCASSFSRDRAYEQYFGPGTRLTVT.

This clone was detected once. This chain uses TRBV30 with TRBJ2-1; D perhaps matches TRBD1 (6 bases). This CDR3 spans 15 amino acids. Germline assignment: CDR1 GTSNPN and CDR2 SVGIG (reference sequence). V was pared by 5 bases and J by 0 bases, with 14 bases between. The CDR3 region has the DNA TGTGCCTGGGGCCGAGGGGGTAGCTCCTACAATGAGCAGTTCTTC. As protein: CAWGRGGSSYNEQFF.

The CDR3 sequence is CASSEQGWNTDTQYF. In nucleotides, the CDR3 is TGTGCCAGCAGCGAACAGGGTTGGAACACAGATACGCAGTATTTT. This chain links TRBV2 with TRBJ2-3; D is possibly TRBD1 (6 bases). This CDR3 region has 15 residues. V was clipped by 6 bases and J by 2 bases, with 15 bases between them. Germline CDR1 SNHLY, CDR2 FYNNEI. The full variable domain, its missing parts supplied by reference TRBV2 and TRBJ2-3, is EPEVTQTPSHQVTQMGQEVILRCVPISNHLYFYWYRQILGQKVEFLVSFYNNEISEKSEIFDDQFSVERPDGSNFTLKIRSTKLEDSAMYFCASSEQGWNTDTQYFGPGTRLTVL.

The rearrangement joins TRBV28 to TRBJ1-3, with D possibly being TRBD1 (6 bases). The CDR3 runs 12 residues. V was trimmed by 4 bases and J by 8 bases, leaving 9 bases between them. Germline V CDR1 and CDR2: MDHEN, SYDVKM. The CDR3 loop reads CASSYRVDTIYF. DNA for the CDR3: TGTGCCAGCAGTTACAGGGTAGACACCATATATTTT.

The J gene is TRBJ2-1, the V gene TRBV7-3; 9 nucleotides match TRBD2. Germline V gives CDR1 SGHTA, CDR2 FQGTGA. This CDR3 is 15 amino acids long. V was clipped by 3 bases and J by 7 bases; unmatched bases: 7. DNA of the CDR3: TGTGCCAGCAGCTTTAGCGGGAGAGGGTCAAATGAGCAGTTCTTC. This codes for CASSFSGRGSNEQFF.

This clone was recorded only once. This chain links TRBV19 with TRBJ1-2; 9 positions agree with TRBD1. This CDR3 has 15 residues. V trimming: 2 bases; J trimming: 6 bases; junction bases outside the gene matches: 7. Germline CDR1 LNHDA, CDR2 SQIVND (reference sequence). DNA for the CDR3: TGTGCCAGTAGTATAATTCCGGGACAGGGTAATGGCTACACCTTC. This codes for CASSIIPGQGNGYTF.

The genes are TRBV5-4 and TRBJ2-7, with 16 positions matching TRBD2. This CDR3 spans 17 amino acids. With 4 bases clipped from V and 4 bases from J, the junction kept 8 bases outside the gene matches. CDR1 and CDR2 from the germline V gene are SGHNT and YYREEE (reference sequence). In DNA form, the CDR3 reads TGTGCCAGCAGCACCGGGACTAGCGGGAGGGCCGGATACGAGCAGTACTTC. Its protein is CASSTGTSGRAGYEQYF.

The V call is TRBV7-2, the J call TRBJ2-4, with 7 bases matching TRBD2. There are 15 residues in the CDR3. Germline trimming cut 5 bases from V and 6 bases from J; bases unmatched to any gene: 10. Germline V gives CDR1 SGHTA, CDR2 FQGNSA. The CDR3 sequence is CASSRRTRAGNIQYF. The DNA of the CDR3 is TGTGCCAGCAGCCGCAGGACTAGAGCGGGAAACATTCAGTACTTC.

The chain combines TRBV7-9 with TRBJ2-7; no firm D call. The CDR3 runs to 14 residues. Germline V gene data show CDR1 as SEHNR and CDR2 as FQNEAQ (reference sequence). Trimming removed 3 bases at V and 3 bases at J, with 12 bases between. CDR3 coding DNA: TGTGCCAGCAGCTTCGAAGGTCTTAACTACGAGCAGTACTTC. It encodes CASSFEGLNYEQYF.

This chain uses TRBV14 with TRBJ2-2; D is unclear. The CDR3 consists of 14 residues. Germline V gene sequence: CDR1 SGHDN, CDR2 FVKESK. V was clipped by 4 bases and J by 0 bases, with 6 bases between them. The DNA for the CDR3 is TGTGCCAGCAGCCGCTTTGCGAACACCGGGGAGCTGTTTTTT. Residues: CASSRFANTGELFF.

This clone was seen only once. The CDR3 sequence: CASSLAAGDWADTQYF. CDR3 nucleotide sequence: TGCGCCAGCAGCTTGGCAGCGGGAGATTGGGCGGATACGCAGTATTTT. V is TRBV5-1 and J is TRBJ2-3; 8 bases match TRBD2. CDR3 length: 16 amino acids. Germline V gene lookup returns CDR1 SGHRS and CDR2 YFSETQ. The ends lost 0 bases at V and 6 bases at J; junction bases unmatched: 9.

The chain couples TRBV19 to TRBJ2-1; no clear D. Germline V gene data show CDR1 as LNHDA and CDR2 as SQIVND (reference sequence). The CDR3 has 14 amino acids. Here the CDR3 DNA reads TGTGCAACTCACCCCTCGCTTCGGTACAATGAGCAGTTCTTC. This codes for CATHPSLRYNEQFF. Drawing the rest from reference TRBV19 and TRBJ2-1, the complete variable domain is DGGITQSPKYLFRKEGQNVTLSCEQNLNHDAMYWYRQDPGQGLRLIYYSQIVNDFQKGDIAEGYSVSREKKESFPLTVTSAQKNPTAFYLCATHPSLRYNEQFFGPGTRLTVL.

This chain joins TRBV5-1 and TRBJ2-5, with TRBD2 identical over 11 bases. Germline V gives CDR1 SGHRS, CDR2 YFSETQ. V dropped 2 bases and J dropped 4; count of bases not matched to a gene: 7. The CDR3 has 16 amino acids. CDR3 DNA sequence: TGCGCCAGCAGCTTAAGACTAGCGGGATCGGGAGAGACCCAGTACTTC. As protein: CASSLRLAGSGETQYF.

This chain joins TRBV29-1 and TRBJ2-2; D possibly corresponds to TRBD1 (6 bases). Germline-derived CDR1 and CDR2 are SQVTM and ANQGSEA. Trimming took off 3 bases at V and 6 bases at J, with 11 bases between the two ends. The CDR3 runs to 13 residues. In DNA, the CDR3 is TGCAGCGTTGATGATACAGGGTCCGGGGAGCTGTTTTTT. It encodes CSVDDTGSGELFF.

This chain links TRBV6-5 with TRBJ2-1; 11 bases agree with TRBD1. This CDR3 region has 15 residues. J lost 7 bases, V lost 8 bases, and 10 bases had no gene match. CDR1 and CDR2 (germline): MNHEY, SVGAGI. DNA for the CDR3: TGTGCCAGCTGCATGGACAGGGGGCGACAAAATGAGCAGTTCTTC. This encodes CASCMDRGRQNEQFF.

This rearrangement joins TRBV28 to TRBJ1-2; TRBD1 is a possible D gene (6 bases). The V gene lost 4 bases and the J gene lost 8 bases, with 14 bases spanning the gap. Germline loops: CDR1 MDHEN, CDR2 SYDVKM. The CDR3 sequence is 13 residues long. Written as DNA, the CDR3 is TGTGCCAGCAGTTCCGGGACAAATGGGGGCTACACCTTC. Protein sequence: CASSSGTNGGYTF.

A single count supports this clone. The genes are TRBV6-4 and TRBJ1-5; no firm D call. This CDR3 contains 15 residues. CDR1 is MRHNA, CDR2 SNTAGT, per germline. V was shortened by 2 bases and J by 0 bases, with 8 bases between the two germline ends. In nucleotides, the CDR3 is TGTGCCAGCAGTGACACAGCCTATAGCAATCAGCCCCAGCATTTT. Amino acids: CASSDTAYSNQPQHF.

V usage is TRBV27 and J usage is TRBJ2-7; 12 nucleotides agree with TRBD2. With 5 bases clipped from V and 4 bases from J, the junction kept 12 bases outside the gene matches. The CDR3 sequence is 17 residues long. Germline V gene data show CDR1 as MNHEY and CDR2 as SMNVEV (reference sequence). The CDR3 sequence is CASSTFGLAGSFYEQYF. In DNA form, the CDR3 reads TGTGCCAGCAGTACCTTCGGACTAGCGGGATCGTTTTACGAGCAGTACTTC.